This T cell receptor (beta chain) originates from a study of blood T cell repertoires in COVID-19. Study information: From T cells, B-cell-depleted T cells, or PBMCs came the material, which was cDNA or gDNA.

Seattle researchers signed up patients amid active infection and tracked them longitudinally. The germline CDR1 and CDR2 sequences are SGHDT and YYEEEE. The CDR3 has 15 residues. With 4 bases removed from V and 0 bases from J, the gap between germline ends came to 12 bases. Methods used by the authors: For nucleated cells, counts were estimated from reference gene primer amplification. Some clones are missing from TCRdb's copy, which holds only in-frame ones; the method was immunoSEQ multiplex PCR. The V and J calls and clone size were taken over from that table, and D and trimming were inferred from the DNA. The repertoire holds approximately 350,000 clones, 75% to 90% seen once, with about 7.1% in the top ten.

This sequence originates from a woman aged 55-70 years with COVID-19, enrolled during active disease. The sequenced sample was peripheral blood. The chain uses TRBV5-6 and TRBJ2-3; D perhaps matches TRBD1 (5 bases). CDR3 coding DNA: TGTGCCAGCAGCCTCGGACACCGGAGCACAGATACGCAGTATTTT. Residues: CASSLGHRSTDTQYF. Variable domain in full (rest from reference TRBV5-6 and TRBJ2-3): DAGVTQSPTHLIKTRGQQVTLRCSPKSGHDTVSWYQQALGQGPQFIFQYYEEEERQRGNFPDRFSGHQFPNYSSELNVNALLLGDSALYLCASSLGHRSTDTQYFGPGTRLTVL.